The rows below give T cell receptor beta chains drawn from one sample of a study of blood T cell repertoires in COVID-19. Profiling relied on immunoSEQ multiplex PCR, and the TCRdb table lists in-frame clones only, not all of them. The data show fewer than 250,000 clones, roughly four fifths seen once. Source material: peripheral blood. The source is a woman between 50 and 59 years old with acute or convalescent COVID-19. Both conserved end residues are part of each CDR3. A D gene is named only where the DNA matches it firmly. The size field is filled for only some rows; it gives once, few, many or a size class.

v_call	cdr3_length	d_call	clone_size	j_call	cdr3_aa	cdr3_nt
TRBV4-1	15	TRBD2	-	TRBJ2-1	CASSQEGRGGNEQFF	TGCGCCAGCAGCCAAGAGGGGCGGGGGGGCAATGAGCAGTTCTTC
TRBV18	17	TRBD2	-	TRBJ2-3	CASSPSGTSGGTDTQYF	TGTGCCAGCTCCCCCTCCGGGACTAGCGGGGGAACAGATACGCAGTATTTT
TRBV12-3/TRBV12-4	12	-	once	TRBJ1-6	CASSLPQVALHF	TGTGCCAGCAGTTTACCCCAGGTGGCCCTCCACTTT
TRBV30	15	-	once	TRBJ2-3	CAWSRTGTLTDTQYF	TGTGCCTGGAGTCGGACCGGGACTCTCACAGATACGCAGTATTTT
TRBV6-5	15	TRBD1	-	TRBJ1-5	CASSRGQGRGQPQHF	TGTGCCAGCAGTCGCGGACAGGGCAGGGGGCAGCCCCAGCATTTT
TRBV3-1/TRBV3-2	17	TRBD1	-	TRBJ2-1	CASSFVVRTGGMDEQFF	TGTGCCAGCAGCTTCGTTGTGAGGACAGGGGGTATGGATGAGCAGTTCTTC
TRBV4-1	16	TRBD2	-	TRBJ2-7	CASSQDLAGRTYEQYF	TGCGCCAGCAGCCAAGATTTAGCGGGGAGGACCTACGAGCAGTACTTC
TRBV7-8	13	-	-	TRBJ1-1	CASSLVGRAEAFF	TGTGCCAGCAGCTTAGTGGGGAGGGCTGAAGCTTTCTTT
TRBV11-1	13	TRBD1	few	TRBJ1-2	CASSPRTGGGYTF	TGTGCCAGCAGCCCTCGGACAGGGGGTGGCTACACCTTC
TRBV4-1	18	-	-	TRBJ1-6	CASSQEVNGETYNSPLHF	TGCGCCAGCAGCCAAGAGGTCAACGGAGAAACCTATAATTCACCCCTCCACTTT
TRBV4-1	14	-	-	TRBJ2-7	CASSQVLTTYEQYF	TGCGCCAGCAGCCAAGTTCTAACTACCTACGAGCAGTACTTC
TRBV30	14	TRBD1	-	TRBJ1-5	CAWSPDRGAQPQHF	TGTGCCTGGAGTCCAGACAGGGGGGCTCAGCCCCAGCATTTT
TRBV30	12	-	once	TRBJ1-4	CAWSVRRDNVIF	TGTGCCTGGAGTGTACGTCGGGACAACGTAATTTTT
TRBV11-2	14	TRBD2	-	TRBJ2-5	CASSRGRAGETQYF	TGTGCCAGCAGCCGCGGGAGGGCCGGAGAGACCCAGTACTTC
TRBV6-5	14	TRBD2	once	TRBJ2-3	CASRGTSGTDTQYF	TGTGCCAGCAGGGGGACTAGCGGAACAGATACGCAGTATTTT
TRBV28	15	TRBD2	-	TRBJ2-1	CASSSGTSNYNEQFF	TGTGCCAGCAGTTCCGGGACTAGCAACTACAATGAGCAGTTCTTC
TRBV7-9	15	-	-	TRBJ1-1	CASSLDLGSGTEAFF	TGTGCCAGCAGCTTAGATTTGGGATCGGGGACTGAAGCTTTCTTT
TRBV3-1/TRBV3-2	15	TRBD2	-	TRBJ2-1	CASSPSGRIFNEQFF	TGTGCCAGCAGCCCAAGCGGGAGAATATTCAATGAGCAGTTCTTC
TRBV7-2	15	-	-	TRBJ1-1	CASSPGHLGWTEAFF	TGTGCCAGCAGCCCCGGACATTTGGGTTGGACTGAAGCTTTCTTT
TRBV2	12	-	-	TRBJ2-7	CASEKTGREQYF	TGTGCTAGCGAGAAAACAGGGCGCGAGCAGTACTTC
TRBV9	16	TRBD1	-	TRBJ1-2	CASSLRQGSGNYGYTF	TGTGCCAGCAGCTTGCGACAGGGGTCTGGGAACTATGGCTACACCTTC
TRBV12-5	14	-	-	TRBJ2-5	CASGGGLPGETQYF	TGTGCTAGTGGGGGGGGACTGCCAGGAGAGACCCAGTACTTC
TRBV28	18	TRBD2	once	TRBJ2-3	CASSLEPGLAVNTDTQYF	TGTGCCAGCAGTTTAGAGCCGGGACTAGCGGTGAACACAGATACGCAGTATTTT
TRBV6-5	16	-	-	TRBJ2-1	CASSYSPTGERNGQFF	TGTGCCAGCAGTTACTCGCCGACAGGTGAACGAAACGGGCAGTTCTTC
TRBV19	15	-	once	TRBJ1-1	CASKQRAGLNTEAFF	TGTGCCAGTAAACAAAGGGCAGGGTTGAACACTGAAGCTTTCTTT
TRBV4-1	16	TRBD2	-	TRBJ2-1	CASSQEVQRENDEQFF	TGCGCCAGCAGCCAAGAAGTACAGCGGGAGAACGATGAGCAGTTCTTC
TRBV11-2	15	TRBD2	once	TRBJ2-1	CASSLAIAGVLEQFF	TGTGCCAGCAGCTTAGCGATAGCGGGAGTTCTTGAGCAGTTCTTC
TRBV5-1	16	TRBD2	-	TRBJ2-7	CASSRGTSGNSYEQYF	TGCGCCAGCAGCAGGGGGACTAGCGGTAACTCCTACGAGCAGTACTTC
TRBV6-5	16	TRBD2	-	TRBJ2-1	CASSYLWGGAYNEQFF	TGTGCCAGCAGTTACTTATGGGGGGGGGCCTACAATGAGCAGTTCTTC
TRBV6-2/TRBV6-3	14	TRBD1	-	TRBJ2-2	CASSGQGPPGELFF	TGTGCCAGCAGCGGACAGGGGCCGCCCGGGGAGCTGTTTTTT
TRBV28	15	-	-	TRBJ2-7	CASSRDTGGRYEQYF	TGTGCCAGCAGCAGGGACACGGGAGGACGGTACGAGCAGTACTTC
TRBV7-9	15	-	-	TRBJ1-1	CASSRPGQMNTEAFF	TGTGCCAGCAGCCGACCCGGACAGATGAACACTGAAGCTTTCTTT
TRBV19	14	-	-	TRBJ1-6	CASSIFLQGSPLHF	TGTGCCAGTAGTATTTTTCTTCAGGGTTCACCCCTCCACTTT
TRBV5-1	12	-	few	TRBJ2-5	CASSPTQETQYF	TGCGCCAGCAGCCCTACTCAAGAGACCCAGTACTTC
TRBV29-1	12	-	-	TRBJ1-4	CSVTMGEEKLFF	TGCAGCGTTACAATGGGCGAGGAAAAACTGTTTTTT
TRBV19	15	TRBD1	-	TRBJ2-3	CASSSGQGGTDTQYF	TGTGCCAGTAGTAGTGGACAGGGCGGAACAGATACGCAGTATTTT
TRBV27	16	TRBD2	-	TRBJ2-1	CASRKIGRAVYNEQFF	TGTGCCAGCAGGAAGATCGGGAGGGCCGTTTACAATGAGCAGTTCTTC
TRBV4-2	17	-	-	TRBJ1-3	CASSQEVIPGSGNTIYF	TGTGCCAGCAGCCAAGAGGTTATCCCGGGCTCTGGAAACACCATATATTTT
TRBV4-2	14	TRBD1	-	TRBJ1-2	CASSQTTGGVGYTF	TGTGCCAGCAGCCAAACGACAGGGGGAGTCGGCTACACCTTC
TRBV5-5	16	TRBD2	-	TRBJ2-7	CASSWPSGTSADEQYF	TGTGCCAGCAGCTGGCCTTCAGGGACTAGCGCCGACGAGCAGTACTTC
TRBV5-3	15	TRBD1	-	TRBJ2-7	CARSFRTGTSYEQYF	TGTGCCAGAAGCTTTAGGACAGGGACTTCCTACGAGCAGTACTTC
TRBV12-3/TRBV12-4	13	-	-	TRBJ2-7	CASSHRTVYEQYF	TGTGCCAGCAGTCACAGGACAGTCTACGAGCAGTACTTC
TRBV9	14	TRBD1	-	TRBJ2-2	CASSGQGRTGELFF	TGTGCCAGCAGCGGACAGGGACGGACCGGGGAGCTGTTTTTT
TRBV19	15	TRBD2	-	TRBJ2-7	CASAGLAGGNYEQYF	TGTGCCAGTGCAGGACTAGCGGGAGGGAACTACGAGCAGTACTTC
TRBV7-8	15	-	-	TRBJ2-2	CASSLASANTGELFF	TGTGCCAGCAGCTTAGCTTCCGCGAACACCGGGGAGCTGTTTTTT
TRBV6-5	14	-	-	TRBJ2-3	CASREGAGTDTQYF	TGTGCCAGCCGGGAGGGGGCAGGCACAGATACGCAGTATTTT
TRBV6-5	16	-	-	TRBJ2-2	CASSYSPPTSTGELFF	TGTGCCAGCAGTTACTCCCCTCCGACTAGCACCGGGGAGCTGTTTTTT